These 15 T cell receptor beta chains were sequenced from one sample in a study of post-analysis software for immune sequencing data. Notes on the study in general: Patients used about 5 TRBV segments, including TRBV5-6, TRBV5-1 and TRBV20-1, more often than controls.

Which antigens these TCRs recognize remains unknown. Unique molecular identifiers were present in the TCR beta cDNA libraries. A single record per CDR3 protein comes from TCRdb applying MiXCR to the PCR reads. The table lists hundreds of thousands of distinct CDR3 sequences, 25% to 30% of them singletons. Sequenced: blood. These receptors were collected from a girl aged 10 to 17 with multiple sclerosis.

This clonotype came up a few times. The CDR3 here is CATSRDGRGDGYTF. The CDR3 DNA is TGTGCCACCAGCAGAGATGGCAGGGGCGATGGCTACACCTTC. The rearrangement uses TRBV15 and TRBJ1-2; a weak D match, TRBD1 (6 bases). CDR1 LNHNV and CDR2 YYDKDF come from the germline V gene (reference sequence). This CDR3 spans 14 amino acids. V dropped 0 bases and J dropped 6 bases, with 11 bases sitting between them. The whole variable domain, filled in from reference TRBV15 and TRBJ1-2, reads DAMVIQNPRYQVTQFGKPVTLSCSQTLNHNVMYWYQQKSSQAPKLLFHYYDKDFNNEADTPDNFQSRRPNTSFCFLDIRSPGLGDTAMYLCATSRDGRGDGYTFGSGTRLTVV.

The chain couples TRBV20-1 to TRBJ2-3; weak D call: TRBD2 (5 bases). V lost 2 bases and J lost 0, with 12 bases in between. The length of the CDR3 is 15 residues. CDR1 and CDR2 from the germline V gene are DFQATT and SNEGSKA (reference sequence). CDR3 nucleotide sequence: TGCAGTGCTAGATCCGGGATCCCTAGCACAGATACGCAGTATTTT. This codes for CSARSGIPSTDTQYF.

The V call is TRBV4-3, the J call TRBJ1-2, with D possibly being TRBD1 (5 bases). Trimming removed 2 bases from V and 4 bases from J, with 17 bases in between. Germline loops: CDR1 LGHNA, CDR2 YSLEER. This CDR3 has 16 amino acids. The CDR3 is CASSQSTGPQIYGYTF. CDR3 nucleotides: TGCGCCAGCAGCCAATCTACAGGCCCCCAGATCTATGGCTACACCTTC.

The rearrangement links TRBV18 to TRBJ2-5, with 12 nucleotides matching TRBD1. The DNA end is a closer match to TRBJ2-7, so the J assignment may be wrong. CDR3 length: 15 amino acids. Germline-derived CDR1 and CDR2 are KGHSH and LQKENI. CDR3 nucleotide sequence: TGTGCCAGCTCACCCGGGACAGGGGGCTTGTTCGAGCAGTACTTC. This encodes CASSPGTGGLFEQYF.

The V and J genes are TRBV7-9 and TRBJ2-5, with a possible D match to TRBD2 (6 bases). V was shortened by 1 base and J by 11 bases, with 17 bases between the two germline ends. The CDR3 consists of 14 residues. Germline V gene lookup returns CDR1 SEHNR and CDR2 FQNEAQ (reference sequence). The DNA for the CDR3 is TGTGCCAGCAGCTTAGTTAGCTCCGGGAGAGAGCAGTACTTC. Translation gives CASSLVSSGREQYF.

This rearrangement joins TRBV7-9 to TRBJ1-2, with 8 bases lining up with TRBD1. Germline trimming cut 3 bases from V and 2 bases from J; bases unmatched to any gene: 5. CDR3 size: 15 residues. Per germline, CDR1 SEHNR and CDR2 FQNEAQ (reference sequence). The CDR3 reads CASSFTGTGNYGYTF. The CDR3 bases are TGTGCCAGCAGCTTTACCGGGACAGGCAACTATGGCTACACCTTC.

The genes are TRBV21-1 and TRBJ2-3; TRBD1 reflects the table's D call only, with no check against the DNA. TRBV21-1 is an annotated pseudogene. The CDR3 covers 15 residues. This CDR3 is CASSNRGGRTDTQYF. For the CDR3, the DNA is TGTGCCAGCAGCAACAGGGGAGGAAGAACAGATACGCAGTATTTT.

The chain links TRBV6-1 to TRBJ2-5; weak D call: TRBD1 (8 bases). V shed 6 bases and J shed 5 bases, with 13 bases lying between them. Germline CDR1 MNHNS, CDR2 SASEGT. The CDR3 totals 13 residues. The CDR3 region has the DNA TGTGCCAGCAGGGAACAGGGGGGGGAGACCCAGTACTTC. The encoded protein is CASREQGGETQYF.

This clonotype was seen only once. The germline gene is not matched at one end of the junction; a read error may be the cause. The chain combines TRBV6-5 with TRBJ1-2, with D uncertain. The CDR3 contains 15 residues. Germline CDR1 and CDR2: MNHEY and SVGAGI. CDR3 region: CASSYGQLVNYGNTF. DNA of the CDR3: TGTGCCAGCAGTTACGGCCAGCTCGTTAACTATGGCAACACCTTC.

The chain has TRBV29-1 and TRBJ1-1; no clear D gene. The CDR3 has 14 amino acids. V gave up 4 bases and J gave up 1 base, with 13 bases separating them. The germline V gene has CDR1 SQVTM and CDR2 ANQGSEA. CDR3 DNA: TGCAGCGTTGCCCGGACGGAAAAGAACACTGAAGCTTTCTTT. Its protein is CSVARTEKNTEAFF.

This clonotype was counted a few times. The rearrangement joins TRBV9 to TRBJ2-1, with D unclear. The V end was cut by 2 bases, the J end by 5 bases, with 8 bases between. CDR1 is SGDLS, CDR2 YYNGEE, per germline. The CDR3 runs 13 residues. For the CDR3, the DNA is TGTGCCAGCAGCGTTTCAGCCCACAATGAGCAGTTCTTC. It is translated as CASSVSAHNEQFF.

This chain links TRBV3-1 with TRBJ2-3; 9 nucleotides match TRBD1. Germline loops: CDR1 LGHDT, CDR2 YNNKEL (reference sequence). This CDR3 is built from 17 residues. With V trimmed by 4 bases and J by 5 bases, 13 bases remained unmatched. The CDR3 spells CASSRGPQGAWEDTQYF. The CDR3 DNA sequence: TGTGCCAGCAGCCGTGGCCCACAGGGGGCATGGGAAGATACGCAGTATTTT.

V is TRBV20-1 and J is TRBJ2-1, with a possible D match to TRBD2 (7 bases). CDR1 is DFQATT and CDR2 is SNEGSKA in the germline V gene (reference sequence). V was cut by 6 bases and J by 4 bases, with 16 bases left in between. The CDR3 covers 14 residues. The CDR3 region is CSAEGEGPYNEQFF. The DNA of the CDR3 is TGCAGTGCGGAGGGGGAGGGCCCTTACAATGAGCAGTTCTTC.

This clonotype has more than one count but fewer than ten. The chain joins TRBV12-3 or TRBV12-4 to TRBJ2-5; TRBD2 aligns across 13 bases. The J call may not be correct, given that the DNA end is closer to TRBJ2-7. CDR3 size: 14 residues. CDR3 DNA sequence: TGTGCCAGCAGTCCAGGACTAGCGGGAGCCGAGCAGTACTTC. This gives the protein CASSPGLAGAEQYF.

This chain uses TRBV6-5 with TRBJ1-1, with D perhaps TRBD1 (6 bases). Germline CDR1 is MNHEY and CDR2 is SVGAGI. The CDR3 sequence is 16 residues long. Between the trimmed V and J ends, which lost 4 bases and 1 base, there was a span of 16 bases. CDR3 in DNA: TGTGCCAGCAGTTTACGTCGGGGGGCAGAGAACACTGAAGCTTTCTTT. This translates into CASSLRRGAENTEAFF.